The clone carrying this T cell receptor (beta chain) has just a few counts. No antigen is known for it. The data derive from a study of identical twins. Study-wide points: Twin sharing of out-of-frame TCR alpha was underestimated by models in monozygotic pairs. One should note that invariant MAIT and iNKT cells could partly confound zero-insertion analyses.

Each CDR3 protein gets one entry after TCRdb re-called the 5' RACE reads with MiXCR. Of some 250,000 distinct CDR3 sequences in the sample, approximately 11% were seen once. Germline V lookup: CDR1 LGHDT, CDR2 YNNKEL (reference sequence). V lost 0 bases and J lost 13, with 22 bases in between. This CDR3 spans 16 amino acids. These data also formed part of another study, on yellow fever vaccine responses in identical twins.

The TCR originated in a woman between 18 and 29 years old in good health. The V call is TRBV3-1, the J call TRBJ2-1; D ambiguous. The sample taken for sequencing was memory (CD45RO+) T cells sorted from blood. CDR3 region: CASSQDRSSPAMNQFF. The CDR3 DNA reads TGTGCCAGCAGCCAAGATAGGTCTAGTCCTGCTATGAATCAGTTCTTC.